This T cell receptor beta chain came from a study of shared clonotypes between healthy human individuals. Notes on the study in general: There were few donors, and this limited the genetic and exposure-history diversity represented.

About this clone: What it recognizes is unknown.

The CDR3 is made up of 17 amino acids. Looked up from germline, CDR1 is MNHEY and CDR2 is SMNVEV (reference sequence). Trimming cost V 4 bases and J 5 bases, with 18 bases left between them. The authors loaded around 220 ng DNA, roughly 33,000 T cell genomes, into sorted-subset replicate PCRs. TCRdb's table, derived via immunoSEQ multiplex PCR, lists solely in-frame clones and lacks some. The sample has roughly 1,600,000 clones, 98% seen once; the top ten hold under 0.45%. Donors had no recently reported acute infections or vaccinations and were HIV-negative. V and J are TRBV27 and TRBJ2-6; no reliable D call. The source of this sequence is a man in his thirties or forties in good health. Specimen: naive CD4+ T cells sorted from blood. The subset denotes: CD45RA+ positively selected. The CDR3 protein is CASSSNQGPSRANVLTF. The CDR3 DNA is TGTGCCAGCAGTTCCAACCAAGGGCCGTCGAGGGCCAACGTCCTGACTTTC.